The clone carrying this TCR beta chain was counted a few times. What it binds is unknown. TCRdb passed the reads through MiXCR, listing each CDR3 protein once. The sample shows some 120,000 distinct CDR3 sequences, about 9.5% of them seen only once. These data originate in a study of T cell repertoires in cytomegalovirus infection. Turning to the study itself: CMV infection plus the matching HLA type was flagged by public TCR beta signatures. Study results and limitations: The ex vivo response was dominated by HLA-C-restricted CMV-specific TCR beta clonotypes. Accumulated public TCR beta family frequency recognized individuals carrying CMV together with the relevant HLA.

The CDR3 has 14 amino acids. Germline assignment: CDR1 DFQATT and CDR2 SNEGSKA (reference sequence). V was cut by 1 base and J by 0 bases, with 7 bases left in between. The genes are TRBV20-1 and TRBJ1-5; D ambiguous. Sequenced input: PBMCs, sequenced either directly or after in vitro stimulation (not recorded which). This sequence was found in a human donor in good health (CMV status not recorded). Some clones in this sample may be carry-over from other donors' samples. DNA for the CDR3: TGCAGTGCTAGAGCAGGATCTAGCAATCAGCCCCAGCATTTT. Translating it yields CSARAGSSNQPQHF.